This T cell receptor beta chain was documented in a study of blood T cells in healthy people across ages. Germline values: CDR1 MNHEY, CDR2 SVGAGI. CDR3 length: 18 residues. Next came a second PCR, run for roughly 6 to 11 cycles, which used a sample-barcoded 5' primer along with a J-beta primer mix. MiXCR, run by TCRdb on the 5' RACE reads, gives a single entry per CDR3 protein. The sample consists of some 320,000 distinct CDR3 sequences, around 29% of them appearing once. Isolated per sample were at least 6 million PBMCs. This clonotype originated in an older woman in good health. The sample comprised blood. The chain carries TRBV6-5 and TRBJ2-5, with D maybe TRBD1 (6 bases). The tail of the sequence fits TRBJ2-7 better, so the J call may be wrong. The CDR3 bases are TGTGCCAGCAGTACTTATCTTAAGGACAGCGCACGTTCCTACGAGCAGTACTTC. Amino acids: CASSTYLKDSARSYEQYF.